The clone carrying this TCR beta chain was picked up a small number of times. What it binds is not known. The trim removed 2 bases at V and 6 bases at J, leaving 7 bases unmatched. The CDR3 totals 15 residues. Germline CDR1 and CDR2: MNHEY and SVGAGI. These data belong to a study of T-cell reconstitution after alpha-beta-depleted transplantation in children. For TCRbeta, the library was prepared with unique molecular identifiers. TCRdb analysed the PCR reads with MiXCR anew, one entry per CDR3 protein. The table shows a few hundred thousand distinct CDR3 sequences, with roughly a quarter occurring only once. Study conclusions and caveats: Surviving recipient T cells and intrathymic progenitors accounted for some patients' high TCRbeta diversity at day 60. One year post-transplant, T-cell counts and diversity were largely derived from T cells produced anew.

V is TRBV6-5 and J is TRBJ2-7; 10 bases are a match to TRBD1. This specimen was PBMCs, mostly from graft donor cells, taken 360 days after TCRalphabeta/CD19-depleted stem cell transplant. This TCR was sampled from a female patient between 2 and 10 years old who had a stem cell transplant for congenital amegakaryocytic thrombocytopenia, so the T cells may come from the graft donor. In DNA, the CDR3 is TGTGCCAGCAGTTACAGGGCCGGGACAGGGGTCGAGCAGTACTTC. This translates into CASSYRAGTGVEQYF.